The sequence of this TCR beta chain was determined in a study of CD8+ T cells in alopecia areata. RNA was extracted and reverse transcribed into cDNA as the sequencing template. Profiling relied on immunoSEQ multiplex PCR, and the TCRdb table lists in-frame clones only, not all of them. This table has 150,000 to 200,000 clones, about 54% appearing once. A note on this clone: Its matching antigen is unknown.

PBMC-derived CD4+ and CD8+ T cells were sorted. V was trimmed by 4 bases and J by 5 bases, leaving 5 bases between them. Germline-derived CDR1 and CDR2 are GTSNPN and SVGIG (reference sequence). This CDR3 has 10 residues. Points from the study as a whole: Scalp data also include sequences from resident alphabeta T cells of normal skin. Mice showed clearer TCR sharing than patients did, a gap that was possibly HLA-related. Higher clonality than in normal scalp was seen in lesional scalp, especially alopecia totalis/universalis.

This receptor was obtained from a human donor in good health. This chain joins TRBV30 and TRBJ1-2, with D uncertain. Material for sequencing was CD4+ T cells sorted from blood. The DNA for the CDR3 is TGTGCCTGGATATCTTATGGCTACACCTTC. It translates to CAWISYGYTF.